The 8 T cell receptor beta chains listed next were all sequenced from one sample in a study of siplizumab effects on memory and regulatory T cells. The assay was immunoSEQ multiplex PCR, and TCRdb's table has in-frame clones only and misses some. The sample records some 100,000 clones, 80% to 95% being singletons. Sequencing was done on a sample of CD8+ T cells sorted from blood. These receptors all come from a human donor in good health.

The chain employs TRBV27 and TRBJ1-1, with 8 bases identical to TRBD1. Per the germline V gene, CDR1 is MNHEY and CDR2 is SMNVEV (reference sequence). The trim removed 1 base at V and 1 base at J, leaving 2 bases unmatched. The CDR3 extends over 15 amino acids. The CDR3 coding sequence is TGTGCCAGCAGTTTATGGGGACAGGAGAACACTGAAGCTTTCTTT. It specifies CASSLWGQENTEAFF.

This chain connects TRBV7-9 to TRBJ1-2; no reliable D call. This CDR3 contains 13 residues. The germline V gene encodes CDR1 SEHNR and CDR2 FQNEAQ (reference sequence). The V and J ends lost 4 bases and 5 bases respectively, with 11 bases between them. This CDR3 is CASSSQSLYGYTF. The CDR3 coding sequence is TGTGCCAGCAGCTCCCAGAGTTTGTATGGCTACACCTTC. The full variable domain, rest sourced from reference TRBV7-9 and TRBJ1-2, is DTGVSQNPRHKITKRGQNVTFRCDPISEHNRLYWYRQTLGQGPEFLTYFQNEAQLEKSRLLSDRFSAERPKGSFSTLEIQRTEQGDSAMYLCASSSQSLYGYTFGSGTRLTVV.

V usage is TRBV2 and J usage is TRBJ2-7, with D possibly being TRBD1 (5 bases). Trimming removed 7 bases at V and 3 bases at J, with 16 bases between. Germline loops: CDR1 SNHLY, CDR2 FYNNEI. This CDR3 spans 14 amino acids. In DNA, the CDR3 is TGTGCCAGCATTCAGGGCAGGGAATACTACGAGCAGTACTTC. This encodes CASIQGREYYEQYF.

This clone was seen more than once but under ten times. The J gene is TRBJ2-2, the V gene TRBV2; tentative D call: TRBD1 (5 bases). V dropped 2 bases and J dropped 3 bases, with 13 bases sitting between them. This CDR3 is built from 16 residues. Germline CDR1 is SNHLY and CDR2 is FYNNEI. Here the CDR3 DNA reads TGTGCCAGCAGTGAAAGTTCACAGGATGACACCGGGGAGCTGTTTTTT. It specifies CASSESSQDDTGELFF.

This chain's CDR3 is CASSLQLAVTDTQYF. DNA of the CDR3: TGTGCCAGCAGCCTGCAGCTAGCGGTCACAGATACGCAGTATTTT. J is TRBJ2-3 and V is TRBV11-2; 7 positions match TRBD2. V dropped 5 bases and J dropped 2; count of bases not matched to a gene: 7. CDR3 length: 15 residues. In germline, CDR1 is SGHAT, CDR2 FQNNGV.

The chain combines TRBV7-9 with TRBJ2-7, with D possibly being TRBD1 or TRBD2 (5 bases each). Trimming stripped 1 base from V and 3 bases from J, with 19 bases between. CDR3 length: 17 residues. Germline CDR1 reads SEHNR; CDR2 reads FQNEAQ (reference sequence). In DNA, the CDR3 is TGTGCCAGCAGCTTAGTATCTGGGACGCCAACGGGCTACGAGCAGTACTTC. As protein: CASSLVSGTPTGYEQYF. The full variable domain, completed using reference TRBV7-9 and TRBJ2-7, is DTGVSQNPRHKITKRGQNVTFRCDPISEHNRLYWYRQTLGQGPEFLTYFQNEAQLEKSRLLSDRFSAERPKGSFSTLEIQRTEQGDSAMYLCASSLVSGTPTGYEQYFGPGTRLTVT.

The rearrangement links TRBV6-1 to TRBJ2-7, with 8 bases that match TRBD1. Looked up from germline, CDR1 is MNHNS and CDR2 is SASEGT. J was trimmed by 3 bases and V by 5 bases; bases with no gene match: 9. The CDR3 is 15 residues long. The CDR3 bases are TGTGCCAGCAGTCCCTGGACAGGGAACTACTACGAGCAGTACTTC. Translation gives CASSPWTGNYYEQYF.

J is TRBJ2-5 and V is TRBV6-6; D is ambiguous. The CDR3 covers 13 residues. CDR1 is MNHNY, CDR2 SVGAGI, per germline (reference sequence). Trimming removed 2 bases at V and 3 bases at J, with 7 bases between. The CDR3 DNA reads TGTGCCAGCAGTTACAACAGAAAAGAGACCCAGTACTTC. It yields the protein CASSYNRKETQYF.